This is a list of T cell receptor beta chains from one sample in a study of control samples from healthy donors and cancer patients. Generated by immunoSEQ multiplex PCR, the TCRdb table keeps only in-frame clones and is missing some. Among some 54,000 clones listed, nearly 96% were seen once. Sequencing was performed on blood. The receptors originated from a woman in her twenties or thirties in good health. Both conserved end residues are part of each CDR3. The order of the fields is clone size, V gene, J gene, D gene, CDR3 DNA, CDR3 protein. A D gene is named only where the DNA matches it firmly. Clone size is stated in some rows and not others, as once, few, many or a class when expanded.

abundance: .; v_gene: TRBV6-5; j_gene: TRBJ1-2; d_gene: .; CDR3nt: TGTGCCAGCAGTTACTCGCAAGATGGCTACACCTTC; CDR3aa: CASSYSQDGYTF
abundance: .; v_gene: TRBV7-2; j_gene: TRBJ2-7; d_gene: .; CDR3nt: TGTGCCAGCAGCCCTTCGGCGGTTAGCTCCTACGAGCAGTACTTC; CDR3aa: CASSPSAVSSYEQYF
abundance: .; v_gene: TRBV3-1/TRBV3-2; j_gene: TRBJ1-2; d_gene: .; CDR3nt: TGTGCCAGCAGCCCTAGTGATAAGTGGGACTATGGCTACACCTTC; CDR3aa: CASSPSDKWDYGYTF
abundance: once; v_gene: TRBV5-6; j_gene: TRBJ1-2; d_gene: .; CDR3nt: TGTGCCAGCAGCTTGGGACAGACGTATGGCTACACCTTC; CDR3aa: CASSLGQTYGYTF
abundance: .; v_gene: TRBV6-6; j_gene: TRBJ2-7; d_gene: .; CDR3nt: TGTGCCAGCAGTTACGGGGGGGAGCAGTACTTC; CDR3aa: CASSYGGEQYF
abundance: .; v_gene: TRBV11-2; j_gene: TRBJ1-3; d_gene: .; CDR3nt: TGTGCCAGCAGCTTATGGGGGATGGGAGGAAACACCATATATTTT; CDR3aa: CASSLWGMGGNTIYF
abundance: once; v_gene: TRBV11-3; j_gene: TRBJ2-2; d_gene: TRBD1; CDR3nt: TGTGCCAGCAGCTTGGCAGGGGGCACCGGGGAGCTGTTTTTT; CDR3aa: CASSLAGGTGELFF
abundance: .; v_gene: TRBV5-8; j_gene: TRBJ1-5; d_gene: .; CDR3nt: TGTGCCAGCAGCTTGTCAGGGTTCTACAATCAGCCCCAGCATTTT; CDR3aa: CASSLSGFYNQPQHF
abundance: .; v_gene: TRBV9; j_gene: TRBJ2-1; d_gene: .; CDR3nt: TGTGCCAGCAGCGTAGACGGGAGCCCCTACAATGAGCAGTTCTTC; CDR3aa: CASSVDGSPYNEQFF
abundance: .; v_gene: TRBV6-2/TRBV6-3; j_gene: TRBJ2-7; d_gene: .; CDR3nt: TGTGCCAGCAGTTACTCTAGGAACTACGAGCAGTACTTC; CDR3aa: CASSYSRNYEQYF
abundance: .; v_gene: TRBV28; j_gene: TRBJ2-1; d_gene: TRBD2; CDR3nt: TGTGCCAGCAGTTTCTTATACCCCCCCAGCGAGCGGGAGGGGTACAATGAGCAGTTCTTC; CDR3aa: CASSFLYPPSEREGYNEQFF
abundance: once; v_gene: TRBV18; j_gene: TRBJ1-5; d_gene: .; CDR3nt: TGTGCCAGCTCCAACAACAGAGCTCTAAGCAATCAGCCCCAGCATTTT; CDR3aa: CASSNNRALSNQPQHF
abundance: .; v_gene: TRBV6-6; j_gene: TRBJ1-3; d_gene: TRBD1; CDR3nt: TGTGCCAGCAGCACCGGACAGGGCGCTGGAAACACCATATATTTT; CDR3aa: CASSTGQGAGNTIYF
abundance: .; v_gene: TRBV21-1; j_gene: TRBJ2-3; d_gene: .; CDR3nt: TGTGCCAGCCCCCCGAGGCCTAGCACAGATACGCAGTATTTT; CDR3aa: CASPPRPSTDTQYF
abundance: .; v_gene: TRBV24-1; j_gene: TRBJ2-2; d_gene: .; CDR3nt: TGTGCCACCAGTGACTACCCGGGAGACACCGGGGAGCTGTTTTTT; CDR3aa: CATSDYPGDTGELFF
abundance: .; v_gene: TRBV10-3; j_gene: TRBJ2-7; d_gene: .; CDR3nt: TGTGCCACCCGTGAGGGCAGCTATTCATACGAGCAGTACTTC; CDR3aa: CATREGSYSYEQYF
abundance: .; v_gene: TRBV4-2; j_gene: TRBJ2-2; d_gene: .; CDR3nt: TGTGCCAGCAGCCAAGAAGGGATCGGGGAGCTGTTTTTT; CDR3aa: CASSQEGIGELFF
abundance: once; v_gene: TRBV6-1; j_gene: TRBJ1-5; d_gene: .; CDR3nt: TGTGCCAGCAGTGAAACTTCGCCCCCGTCGTATAGCAATCAGCCCCAGCATTTT; CDR3aa: CASSETSPPSYSNQPQHF
abundance: .; v_gene: TRBV7-6; j_gene: TRBJ1-3; d_gene: .; CDR3nt: TGTGCCAGCAGCTTAGGGGGGGGCCCTGGAAACACCATATATTTT; CDR3aa: CASSLGGGPGNTIYF
abundance: .; v_gene: TRBV7-2; j_gene: TRBJ2-7; d_gene: TRBD2; CDR3nt: TGTGCCAGCAGCTTAGTTCCCGCTAGCGGGAACTACGAGCAGTACTTC; CDR3aa: CASSLVPASGNYEQYF
abundance: .; v_gene: TRBV6-5; j_gene: TRBJ2-7; d_gene: TRBD1; CDR3nt: TGTGCCAGCAGTTCTACGGGACAGAGCTACGAGCAGTACTTC; CDR3aa: CASSSTGQSYEQYF
abundance: .; v_gene: TRBV27; j_gene: TRBJ2-1; d_gene: TRBD2; CDR3nt: TGTGCCAGCAGTTTTACTAGCGGGAGTAGTAATGAGCAGTTCTTC; CDR3aa: CASSFTSGSSNEQFF
abundance: .; v_gene: TRBV27; j_gene: TRBJ2-3; d_gene: .; CDR3nt: TGTGCCAGCAGTGCACAGACTAGGTCAGATACGCAGTATTTT; CDR3aa: CASSAQTRSDTQYF
abundance: .; v_gene: TRBV5-4; j_gene: TRBJ2-5; d_gene: .; CDR3nt: TGTGCCAGCAGCTTGGGGGGGCTAGCCGTAGTAGAGACCCAGTACTTC; CDR3aa: CASSLGGLAVVETQYF
abundance: .; v_gene: TRBV18; j_gene: TRBJ2-7; d_gene: TRBD1; CDR3nt: TGTGCCAGCTCACCAACAGGGGGGGAGCAGTACTTC; CDR3aa: CASSPTGGEQYF
abundance: .; v_gene: TRBV7-2; j_gene: TRBJ2-1; d_gene: TRBD2; CDR3nt: TGTGCCAGCAGCTCCTATAACTCCAAGGGACTACCAGAATACAATGAGCAGTTCTTC; CDR3aa: CASSSYNSKGLPEYNEQFF
abundance: .; v_gene: TRBV10-3; j_gene: TRBJ2-1; d_gene: .; CDR3nt: TGTGCCATCAGTGAGTTGGGGAAGCAGTTCTTC; CDR3aa: CAISELGKQFF
abundance: .; v_gene: TRBV7-9; j_gene: TRBJ2-1; d_gene: TRBD1; CDR3nt: TGTGCCAGCAGCCCCTTGAGGCAGGGGGTCAATGAGCAGTTCTTC; CDR3aa: CASSPLRQGVNEQFF
abundance: .; v_gene: TRBV7-3; j_gene: TRBJ2-1; d_gene: TRBD1; CDR3nt: TGTGCCAGCAGCTTAGGGTCAGGGGGCTACAATGAGCAGTTCTTC; CDR3aa: CASSLGSGGYNEQFF
abundance: .; v_gene: TRBV5-1; j_gene: TRBJ2-7; d_gene: .; CDR3nt: TGCGCCAGCAGCTTGGATGGCTCCTACGAGCAGTACTTC; CDR3aa: CASSLDGSYEQYF
abundance: .; v_gene: TRBV19; j_gene: TRBJ1-5; d_gene: .; CDR3nt: TGTGCCAGTAGTATTAAGGGAAGTCAGCCCCAGCATTTT; CDR3aa: CASSIKGSQPQHF